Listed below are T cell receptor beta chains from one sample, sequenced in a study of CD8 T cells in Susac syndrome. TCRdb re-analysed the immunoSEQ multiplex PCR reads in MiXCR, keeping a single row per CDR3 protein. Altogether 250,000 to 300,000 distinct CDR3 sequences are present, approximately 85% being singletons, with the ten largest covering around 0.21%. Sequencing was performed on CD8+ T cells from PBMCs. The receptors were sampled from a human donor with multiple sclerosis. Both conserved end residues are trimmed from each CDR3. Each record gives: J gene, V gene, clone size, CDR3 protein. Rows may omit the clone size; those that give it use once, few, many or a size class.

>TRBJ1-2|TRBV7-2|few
ASSLGPHDYGYT
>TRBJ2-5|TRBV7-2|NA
ASSFYVRGTGFGETQY
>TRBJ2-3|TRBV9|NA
ASSAIFQGAHKDTQY
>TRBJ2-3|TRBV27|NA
ASSLPPGGTQY
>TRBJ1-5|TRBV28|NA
ASSLADRLYSNQPQH
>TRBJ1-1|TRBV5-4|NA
ASSLDMGAATEAF
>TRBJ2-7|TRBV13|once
ASSLLEAGEDRGHEQY
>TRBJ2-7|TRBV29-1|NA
SVPGTGGSYEQY
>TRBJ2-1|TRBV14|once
ASSLIRTSYNEQF
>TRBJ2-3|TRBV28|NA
ASTPPGPTTDTQY
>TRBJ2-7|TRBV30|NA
AWSATLASYRVHEQY
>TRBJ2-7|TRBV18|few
ASSPSQPLSYEQY
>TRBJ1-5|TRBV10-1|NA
ASSEGGTGADQPQH
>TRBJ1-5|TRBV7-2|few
ASSLAQWGQRNQPQH
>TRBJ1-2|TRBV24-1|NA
ATSAGGYGYT
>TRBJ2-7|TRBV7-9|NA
ASRGQGPPYEQY
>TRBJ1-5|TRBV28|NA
ASSLDTSNQPQH